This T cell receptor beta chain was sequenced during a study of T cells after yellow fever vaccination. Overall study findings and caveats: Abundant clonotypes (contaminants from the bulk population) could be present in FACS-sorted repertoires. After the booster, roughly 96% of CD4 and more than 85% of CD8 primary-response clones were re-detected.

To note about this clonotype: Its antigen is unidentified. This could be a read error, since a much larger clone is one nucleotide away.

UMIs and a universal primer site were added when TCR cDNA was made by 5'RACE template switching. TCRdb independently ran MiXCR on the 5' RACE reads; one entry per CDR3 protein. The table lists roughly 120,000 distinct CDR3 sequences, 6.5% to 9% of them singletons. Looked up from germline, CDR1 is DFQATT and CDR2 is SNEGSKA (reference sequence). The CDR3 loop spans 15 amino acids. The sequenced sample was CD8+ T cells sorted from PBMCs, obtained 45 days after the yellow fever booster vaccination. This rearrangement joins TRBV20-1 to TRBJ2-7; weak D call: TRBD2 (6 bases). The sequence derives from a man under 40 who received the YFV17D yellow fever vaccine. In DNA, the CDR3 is TGCAGTGCTAGAGATGAGGAACTAGCCACCTACGCGCAGTACTTC. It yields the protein CSARDEELATYAQYF.